The 14 T cell receptor beta chains in this list originate from one sample, sequenced in a study of cytomegalovirus exposure and HLA in healthy donors. Sequencing was performed with immunoSEQ multiplex PCR; in TCRdb, only in-frame clones are kept and a portion is missing. Of around 200,000 clones listed, roughly 80% are singletons. Sample: PBMCs. These receptors all come from a woman between 18 and 29 years old in good health and CMV-seropositive.

V is TRBV11-3 and J is TRBJ2-3; D is perhaps TRBD2 (5 bases). In germline, CDR1 is SGHNT, CDR2 YENEEA. Trimming removed 1 base at V and 4 bases at J, with 9 bases between. The CDR3 has 14 residues. The CDR3 bases are TGTGCCAGCAGCTTAGTTACCGGGGCAGATACGCAGTATTTT. It codes for CASSLVTGADTQYF.

The chain has TRBV4-2 and TRBJ1-5, with D perhaps matching TRBD1 (5 bases). Trimming removed 0 bases from V and 7 bases from J, with 16 bases in between. This CDR3 has 16 amino acids. Germline V gene lookup returns CDR1 LGHNA and CDR2 YNFKEQ. The CDR3 here is CASSQEGVGVGQPQHF. In nucleotides, the CDR3 is TGTGCCAGCAGCCAAGAAGGGGTAGGGGTCGGACAGCCCCAGCATTTT.

DNA for the CDR3: TGTGCCAGCTCCCAGGGCGGCAATCAGCCCCAGCATTTT. Its translation: CASSQGGNQPQHF. This chain connects TRBV18 to TRBJ1-5, with a weak D call TRBD1 (5 bases). This CDR3 comprises 13 residues. CDR1 and CDR2 from the germline V gene are KGHSH and LQKENI. V shed 6 bases and J shed 2 bases, with 8 bases lying between them.

The genes are TRBV9 and TRBJ2-2; 7 positions agree with TRBD2. Germline V gene lookup returns CDR1 SGDLS and CDR2 YYNGEE. The CDR3 has 15 amino acids. J was trimmed by 6 bases and V by 0 bases; bases with no gene match: 5. CDR3 in amino acids: CASSVVTSEAGELFF. CDR3 DNA: TGTGCCAGCAGCGTAGTCACTAGCGAGGCCGGGGAGCTGTTTTTT.

CDR3 protein: CASSIRNTEAFF. The CDR3 nucleotides are TGTGCCAGTAGTATTAGGAACACTGAAGCTTTCTTT. The chain employs TRBV19 and TRBJ1-1, with unresolved D. V lost 3 bases and J 1 base, leaving 3 bases between the germline ends. The CDR3 runs 12 residues. CDR1 and CDR2 (germline): LNHDA, SQIVND (reference sequence).

The gene calls are TRBV5-6 and TRBJ2-5, with 7 bases aligning to TRBD1. J lost 6 bases, V lost 4 bases, and 9 bases had no gene match. The germline V gene has CDR1 SGHDT and CDR2 YYEEEE. The CDR3 contains 14 residues. The DNA for the CDR3 is TGTGCCAGCAGCGAGCAGGGGGTCGGGAAGACCCAGTACTTC. Translating gives CASSEQGVGKTQYF.

This rearrangement joins TRBV7-2 to TRBJ2-1; D might be TRBD2 (5 bases). The V gene's germline CDR1 is SGHTA and CDR2 FQGNSA. CDR3 length: 13 amino acids. The ends were cut back, 5 bases at V and 10 bases at J, with 15 bases in the middle. CDR3 amino acids: CASSQTRSGEQFF. Written as DNA, the CDR3 is TGTGCCAGCAGCCAAACTAGATCCGGGGAGCAGTTCTTC.

This sequence joins TRBV15 and TRBJ2-5; 7 positions agree with TRBD1. The V segment lost 0 bases and the J segment 5 bases; nucleotides outside the gene matches: 3. CDR3 size: 14 residues. Germline values: CDR1 LNHNV, CDR2 YYDKDF (reference sequence). The CDR3 loop is CATSRDDRVETQYF. The DNA of the CDR3 is TGTGCCACCAGCAGAGATGACAGGGTTGAGACCCAGTACTTC.

The chain combines TRBV6-1 with TRBJ1-6; D call uncertain. Germline CDR1 is MNHNS and CDR2 is SASEGT. CDR3 length: 14 amino acids. V was trimmed by 1 base and J by 9 bases, leaving 10 bases between them. CDR3 amino acids: CASSEGHAVSPLHF. CDR3 sequence (DNA): TGTGCCAGCAGTGAAGGTCACGCAGTTTCACCCCTCCACTTT.

This clone was detected once. This chain joins TRBV6-5 and TRBJ1-2; 7 nucleotides align to TRBD1. Germline values: CDR1 MNHEY, CDR2 SVGAGI. V dropped 5 bases and J dropped 3; count of bases not matched to a gene: 6. The CDR3 has 14 amino acids. CDR3 loop: CASSTTGAYYGYTF. In DNA form, the CDR3 reads TGTGCCAGCAGTACAACAGGGGCTTACTATGGCTACACCTTC.

A few counts support this clone. The chain combines TRBV5-1 with TRBJ1-2, with a weak D call TRBD1 (5 bases). The CDR3 consists of 12 residues. Germline V lookup: CDR1 SGHRS, CDR2 YFSETQ. Between the trimmed V and J ends, which lost 4 bases and 2 bases, there was a span of 6 bases. The CDR3, as DNA: TGCGCCAGCAGCCCAGGGAACTATGGCTACACCTTC. Residues: CASSPGNYGYTF.

The V gene is TRBV7-9, the J gene TRBJ2-1; D not certain. Germline V gene lookup returns CDR1 SEHNR and CDR2 FQNEAQ (reference sequence). Trimming pared 5 bases from V and 0 bases from J, leaving 11 bases between. The CDR3 has 15 residues. In DNA, the CDR3 is TGTGCCAGCAGCCAGAGCGAGATCTCCTACAATGAGCAGTTCTTC. Translating it yields CASSQSEISYNEQFF. The full variable domain, its missing parts supplied by reference TRBV7-9 and TRBJ2-1, is DTGVSQNPRHKITKRGQNVTFRCDPISEHNRLYWYRQTLGQGPEFLTYFQNEAQLEKSRLLSDRFSAERPKGSFSTLEIQRTEQGDSAMYLCASSQSEISYNEQFFGPGTRLTVL.

The table lists this clone with a count of one. This chain links TRBV7-3 with TRBJ2-3, with D unclear. V was cut by 5 bases and J by 4 bases, with 7 bases left in between. Germline lookup yields CDR1 SGHTA and CDR2 FQGTGA. The CDR3 consists of 12 residues. Here the CDR3 DNA reads TGTGCCAGCAGCCCAAGCCCAGATACGCAGTATTTT. Amino acid sequence: CASSPSPDTQYF.

The V gene is TRBV9, the J gene TRBJ1-3; D uncertain. From germline, CDR1 is SGDLS and CDR2 YYNGEE. The CDR3 length is 13 residues. Trimming pared 6 bases from V and 1 base from J, leaving 8 bases between. The CDR3 coding sequence is TGTGCCAGCAACAGCCAATCTGGAAACACCATATATTTT. Protein sequence: CASNSQSGNTIYF.